This TCR beta chain was found in a study of spatial heterogeneity in lung cancer (dated by TCRdb to the late 2010s). Broadly, across the study: More beta-chain than alpha-chain transcripts were consistently detected, likely reflecting higher beta-chain transcript abundance. Nonsynonymous mutation counts, determined by whole-exome sequencing of tumor tissue, were related to TCR repertoire features. In the raw uncorrected reads, each unique combination of TCR and UMI appeared on average more than ten times. Both alpha and beta chains were TCR-sequenced in samples taken at surgery, namely 220 tumor regions, around 61 matched nontumor lung samples and approximately 58 PBMC samples. In non-small cell lung cancer, the study quantitatively compared TCR alpha and beta repertoires across several tumor regions, matched nontumor lung, and blood. What the work shows at the level of the full study, not this receptor alone: Additional single-cell paired TCR alpha and beta sequencing was considered necessary to confirm, at a functional level, the hypothesis that regional TCRs recognize regional mutations.

Turning to this clonotype: The antigen it binds to is not known. Qualities for individual bases were not recorded, and no much larger clone is one base off.

The sample's time point label, in plain terms: sample taken at primary tumor resection. The donors were 65 to 90 patients from the lung TRACERx cohort who had early-stage, untreated non-small cell lung cancer. TCR sequencing used whole RNA extracted from tumor and nontumor lung tissue, or from cryopreserved PBMC samples, without cell sorting. Only patients for whom sufficient RNA was available from at least two tumor regions were selected for TCR sequencing. Tumor and adjacent nontumor lung specimens were reviewed by a lung pathologist before selection. Taken from the germline V gene (reference sequence), the CDR1 and CDR2 loops are DFQATT and SNEGSKA. The CDR3 starts with the cysteine, ends with the phenylalanine, and has 14 residues. The kept DNA is CDR3 alone, 42 bases in frame from the first base. Trimming removed 2 bases from V and 5 bases from J, leaving 13 bases between the germline ends. Receptor amplification or capture employed 5' RACE. Sequencer: NextSeq 500. In the TCR library protocol, a unique molecular identifier was attached to each TCR cDNA molecule so that PCR and sequencing errors could be corrected. The authors' analysis ran thus. TCR identification, UMI-based error correction and CDR3 extraction were all carried out with Decombinator tools. TCRs above a frequency of 2 per 1,000, corresponding to the top 1% of the tumor frequency distribution, were defined as expanded. Renyi diversity was calculated using the R vegan package after each repertoire was subsampled 100 times to 5,000 TCRs. CDR3 similarity networks were built from amino acid triplet string-kernel similarity, connecting CDR3s with pairwise similarity above 0.82. The public reads were reanalyzed by TCRdb: fastp trimming at Q25, MiXCR alignment, in-frame beta chains only. All rows with the same CDR3 protein become a single entry with the most common DNA and genes. The V and J calls reflect TCRdb's pipeline rather than the authors' work. The sample has about 35,000 distinct CDR3 sequences on record, 3.1% of them singletons. Together, the top ten hold around 36% of the sample.

The V and J segments used are TRBV20-1 and TRBJ2-1, with TRBD2 as a weak D call on 6 bases. This specimen consisted of normal lung tissue next to the tumor, obtained at surgery. This clonotype was obtained from a male donor with early-stage non-small cell lung cancer. The nucleotides read TGCAGTGCTAGACGGGCTAGCGCCCACAATGAGCAGTTCTTC. This gives the protein CSARRASAHNEQFF.